This T cell receptor (beta chain) stems from a study of cytomegalovirus exposure and HLA in healthy donors. PCR involved 60 Vbeta and 13 Jbeta primers. Some clones are missing from TCRdb's copy, which holds only in-frame ones; the method was immunoSEQ multiplex PCR. This sample's table has around 88,000 clones. Concerning this clone itself: The antigen is not known.

Study-level findings and limits: It emerged from a later analysis that several of the most significant clusters appeared to be linked to common viral pathogens.

The origin of this receptor is a girl aged 5-17 years in good health and CMV-seropositive. The sample comprised PBMCs.

The CDR3 nucleotides are TGTGCCAGCAGGGGCGACAGGGGGTATGGCTACACCTTC. Translated: CASRGDRGYGYTF. V is TRBV2 and J is TRBJ1-2; 9 positions match TRBD1. Germline V gene data show CDR1 as SNHLY and CDR2 as FYNNEI. The CDR3 is 13 residues long. Losses at the gene ends were 6 bases for V and 5 bases for J; bases not matched to a gene: 4.